Shown below are 18 T cell receptor beta chains from a single sample sequenced in a study of cytomegalovirus exposure and HLA in healthy donors. Vbeta (60) and Jbeta (13) primers were used in the PCR. TCRdb keeps only in-frame clones here, not all; method: immunoSEQ multiplex PCR. The repertoire holds around 130,000 clones, with around 80% as singletons. The specimen sequenced was PBMCs. These receptors came from a woman aged 45-65 years in good health and CMV-seronegative.

V and J are TRBV28 and TRBJ1-3; D not certain. V gave up 3 bases and J gave up 3 bases, with 9 bases separating them. Germline V gives CDR1 MDHEN, CDR2 SYDVKM. The CDR3 sequence is 14 residues long. The CDR3 nucleotides are TGTGCCAGCAGTTTGTGGGCTTTTGGAAACACCATATATTTT. Residues: CASSLWAFGNTIYF.

The chain joins TRBV29-1 to TRBJ2-5, with D perhaps TRBD1 (5 bases). From germline, CDR1 is SQVTM and CDR2 ANQGSEA. The V gene lost 0 bases and the J gene lost 5 bases, with 13 bases spanning the gap. The CDR3 has 14 residues. This CDR3 reads CSVEDRAPAETQYF. The CDR3 nucleotides read TGCAGCGTTGAAGACAGGGCTCCCGCTGAGACCCAGTACTTC.

This chain uses TRBV19 with TRBJ2-3; D not resolved. CDR1 LNHDA and CDR2 SQIVND come from the germline V gene (reference sequence). Trimming removed 5 bases from V and 6 bases from J, with 12 bases in between. This CDR3 is built from 13 residues. CDR3 protein: CASSFLNGDTQYF. The CDR3 DNA follows: TGTGCCAGTAGTTTCCTGAACGGGGATACGCAGTATTTT.

The chain recombines TRBV28 with TRBJ2-7, with 8 bases matching TRBD2. The CDR3 covers 15 residues. Germline V gene sequence: CDR1 MDHEN, CDR2 SYDVKM. Trimming at V came to 3 bases and at J to 0 bases, leaving 4 bases not matched to a gene. CDR3 region: CASSFSGTSSYEQYF. The CDR3 bases are TGTGCCAGCAGTTTTAGCGGGACGTCCTCCTACGAGCAGTACTTC.

CDR3 nucleotides: TGTGCCAGCAGAGACAGGGACAAAGGGGGCTACGAGCAGTACTTC. Protein sequence: CASRDRDKGGYEQYF. The V call is TRBV7-2, the J call TRBJ2-7; 7 bases agree with TRBD1. This CDR3 is 15 amino acids long. Germline CDR1 and CDR2: SGHTA and FQGNSA. V lost 6 bases, J lost 3 bases, and 11 bases stayed unmatched.

This clone was counted between two and nine times. The chain joins TRBV4-1 to TRBJ2-2; the D is unclear. Germline loops: CDR1 MGHRA, CDR2 YSYEKL. The germline V and J ends were trimmed by 1 base and 0 bases, with 12 bases remaining between them. The CDR3 loop spans 17 amino acids. This CDR3 is CASSQVVGGTNTGELFF. The CDR3 region has the DNA TGCGCCAGCAGCCAAGTTGTAGGCGGAACGAACACCGGGGAGCTGTTTTTT.

The chain has TRBV6-1 and TRBJ1-3; TRBD1 is a possible D gene (6 bases). The V gene's germline CDR1 is MNHNS and CDR2 SASEGT. This CDR3 contains 13 residues. V lost 7 bases and J lost 4, with 11 bases in between. The CDR3 nucleotides read TGTGCCAGCACGGGACACGGCGGAAACACCATATATTTT. This sequence encodes CASTGHGGNTIYF.

In this sample, this clone turned up a few times. This chain uses TRBV21-1 with TRBJ2-1; the DNA was not used to check the table's D call, TRBD2. TRBV21-1 is assigned pseudogene status. There are 17 residues in the CDR3. CDR3 loop: CASSARKREALYNEQFF. DNA for the CDR3: TGTGCCAGCAGCGCCCGTAAGCGGGAGGCACTTTACAATGAGCAGTTCTTC.

The gene calls are TRBV11-2 and TRBJ1-4; 7 positions agree with TRBD1. The CDR3 runs 16 residues. V lost 0 bases to trimming and J lost 3 bases; unmatched junction nucleotides: 4. Germline V gene data show CDR1 as SGHAT and CDR2 as FQNNGV. The CDR3 sequence is CASSLDLQGANEKLFF. CDR3 bases: TGTGCCAGCAGCTTAGATCTGCAGGGGGCTAATGAAAAACTGTTTTTT.

The chain has TRBV29-1 and TRBJ1-2; 7 bases fit TRBD1. The CDR3 consists of 14 residues. The trim removed 4 bases at V and 2 bases at J, leaving 7 bases unmatched. Germline-derived CDR1 and CDR2 are SQVTM and ANQGSEA. CDR3 region: CSVALGTVNYGYTF. In DNA, the CDR3 is TGCAGCGTTGCTCTTGGGACAGTCAACTATGGCTACACCTTC. The whole variable domain, remainder taken from reference TRBV29-1 and TRBJ1-2, is SAVISQKPSRDICQRGTSLTIQCQVDSQVTMMFWYRQQPGQSLTLIATANQGSEATYESGFVIDKFPISRPNLTFSTLTVSNMSPEDSSIYLCSVALGTVNYGYTFGSGTRLTVV.

The chain's CDR3 is CASSQDRGGNTIYF. The CDR3 DNA is TGTGCCAGCAGTCAGGACAGGGGAGGAAACACCATATATTTT. The rearrangement links TRBV2 to TRBJ1-3, with 9 bases that match TRBD1. Germline V gives CDR1 SNHLY, CDR2 FYNNEI. The CDR3 consists of 14 residues. Trimming removed 5 bases from V and 4 bases from J; junction bases left unmatched: 3.

V and J are TRBV7-2 and TRBJ2-3, with TRBD2 matching over 13 bases. Germline V gene sequence: CDR1 SGHTA, CDR2 FQGNSA. Losses at the gene ends were 5 bases for V and 3 bases for J; bases not matched to a gene: 11. The CDR3 consists of 18 residues. The CDR3 nucleotides are TGTGCCAGCAGCAGCACCGGACTAGCGGGAGTTGTAACAGATACGCAGTATTTT. As protein: CASSSTGLAGVVTDTQYF.

A note on this clone: Other DNA sequences in this specimen translate into the identical CDR3. The chain links TRBV13 to TRBJ2-3, with 7 bases identical to TRBD1. Germline V gene sequence: CDR1 PRHDT, CDR2 FYEKMQ (reference sequence). The V segment lost 5 bases and the J segment 1 base; nucleotides outside the gene matches: 9. This CDR3 is built from 16 residues. The CDR3 DNA follows: TGTGCCAGCAGCGAGCTAGGGACAGAACGCACAGATACGCAGTATTTT. This encodes CASSELGTERTDTQYF.

The chain joins TRBV7-2 to TRBJ2-5; possible D gene TRBD2, 6 bases. This CDR3 has 15 amino acids. The V and J ends lost 5 bases and 0 bases respectively, with 13 bases between them. Germline V lookup: CDR1 SGHTA, CDR2 FQGNSA. In DNA form, the CDR3 reads TGTGCCAGCAGCCTGGGGGGAACAGACCAAGAGACCCAGTACTTC. It is translated as CASSLGGTDQETQYF.

The V gene is TRBV18, the J gene TRBJ2-7; D might be TRBD1 (6 bases). The CDR3 runs to 13 residues. The germline CDR1 and CDR2 sequences are KGHSH and LQKENI. The V end lost 5 bases, the J end lost 4 bases, and 12 bases lay between the germline ends. CDR3 coding DNA: TGTGCCAGCTCAGCCGCCCAGGGGTACGAGCAGTACTTC. Translating gives CASSAAQGYEQYF.

This clone showed up just once. The rearrangement joins TRBV27 to TRBJ2-7, with D possibly matching TRBD2 (5 bases). Germline-derived CDR1 and CDR2 are MNHEY and SMNVEV (reference sequence). Trimming removed 2 bases at V and 1 base at J, with 6 bases between. The CDR3 extends over 13 amino acids. The CDR3 region has the DNA TGTGCCAGCAGTTTAGCGGGTTCCTACGAGCAGTACGTC. Translated, it gives CASSLAGSYEQYV.

V usage is TRBV11-2 and J usage is TRBJ2-7; tentatively, D is TRBD1 or TRBD2 (5 bases each). CDR1 SGHAT and CDR2 FQNNGV come from the germline V gene. CDR3 length: 12 residues. V gave up 6 bases and J gave up 6 bases, with 12 bases separating them. The DNA of the CDR3 is TGTGCCAGCAGTTTTCCTGGGGGCGAGCAGTACGTC. Its protein product is CASSFPGGEQYV.

This chain joins TRBV28 and TRBJ2-5, with TRBD1 identical over 8 bases. There are 15 residues in the CDR3. Germline V CDR1 and CDR2: MDHEN, SYDVKM. Trimming took 5 bases from V and 4 from J; bases not matched to a gene: 9. The chain's CDR3 is CASSTRQGLGETQYF. CDR3 in DNA: TGTGCCAGCAGTACCCGACAGGGGCTCGGAGAGACCCAGTACTTC.